This T cell receptor beta chain was found in a study of blood T cell repertoires in COVID-19. As for the study in general: The origin of the acute and convalescent COVID-19 samples was the United States, Italy and Spain. In each case, the material was cDNA or gDNA derived from T cells, B-cell-depleted T cells, or PBMCs.

The CDR3 consists of 14 residues. V was pared by 4 bases and J by 0 bases, with 2 bases of the junction left unmatched. The germline V gene encodes CDR1 SGHKS and CDR2 YYEKEE (reference sequence). As processed by the authors: Amplification of reference gene primers was used by the study to estimate nucleated cell counts. Sequenced by immunoSEQ multiplex PCR; TCRdb stores in-frame clones only, minus some. That table is the source of V, J and clone size, and D and trimming were worked out from the DNA. Of about 100,000 clones in the sample, roughly 83% are singletons; the top ten hold approximately 24%.

The sample was peripheral blood. This clonotype originated in a human donor in a cohort sampled during active COVID-19. The chain employs TRBV5-5 and TRBJ2-3, with 7 bases aligning to TRBD2. The CDR3 region is CASSIAGSTDTQYF. The CDR3, as DNA: TGTGCCAGCAGCATAGCGGGTAGCACAGATACGCAGTATTTT.